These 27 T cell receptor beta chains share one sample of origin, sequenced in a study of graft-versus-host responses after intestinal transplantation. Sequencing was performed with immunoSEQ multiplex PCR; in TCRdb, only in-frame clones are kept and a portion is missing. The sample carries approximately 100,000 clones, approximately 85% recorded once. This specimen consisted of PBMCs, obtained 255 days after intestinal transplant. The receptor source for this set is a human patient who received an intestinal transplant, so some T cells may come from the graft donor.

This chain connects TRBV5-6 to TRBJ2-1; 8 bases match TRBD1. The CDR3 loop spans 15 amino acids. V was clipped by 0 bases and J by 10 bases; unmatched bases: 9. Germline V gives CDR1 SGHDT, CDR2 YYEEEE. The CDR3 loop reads CASSLVAGGIEEQFF. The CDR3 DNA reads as TGTGCCAGCAGCTTGGTGGCAGGGGGCATCGAGGAGCAGTTCTTC. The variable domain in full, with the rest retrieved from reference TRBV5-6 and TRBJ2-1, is DAGVTQSPTHLIKTRGQQVTLRCSPKSGHDTVSWYQQALGQGPQFIFQYYEEEERQRGNFPDRFSGHQFPNYSSELNVNALLLGDSALYLCASSLVAGGIEEQFFGPGTRLTVL.

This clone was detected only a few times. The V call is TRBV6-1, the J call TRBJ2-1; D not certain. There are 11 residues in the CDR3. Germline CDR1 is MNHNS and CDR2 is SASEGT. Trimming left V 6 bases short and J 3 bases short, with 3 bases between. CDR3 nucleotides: TGTGCCAGCAGAATCTACAATGAGCAGTTCTTC. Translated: CASRIYNEQFF.

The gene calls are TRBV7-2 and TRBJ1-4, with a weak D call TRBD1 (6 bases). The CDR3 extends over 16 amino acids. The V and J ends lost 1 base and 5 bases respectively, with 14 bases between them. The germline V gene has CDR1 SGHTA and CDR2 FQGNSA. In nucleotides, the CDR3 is TGTGCCAGCAGCTTAGGGCCGGGGGCCCAAAATGAAAAACTGTTTTTT. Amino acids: CASSLGPGAQNEKLFF.

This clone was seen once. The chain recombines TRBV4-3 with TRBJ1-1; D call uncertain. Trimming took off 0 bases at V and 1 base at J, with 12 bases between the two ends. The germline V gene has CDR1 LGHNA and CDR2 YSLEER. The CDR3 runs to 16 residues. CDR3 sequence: CASSQEWGGRNTEAFF. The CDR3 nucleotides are TGCGCCAGCAGCCAAGAGTGGGGAGGCAGGAACACTGAAGCTTTCTTT.

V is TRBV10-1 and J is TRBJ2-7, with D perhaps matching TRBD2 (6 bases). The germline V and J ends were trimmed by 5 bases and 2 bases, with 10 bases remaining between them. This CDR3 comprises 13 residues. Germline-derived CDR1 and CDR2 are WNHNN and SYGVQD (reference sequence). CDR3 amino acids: CASSRRLAYEQYF. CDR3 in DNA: TGCGCCAGCAGTCGCCGACTAGCCTACGAGCAGTACTTC.

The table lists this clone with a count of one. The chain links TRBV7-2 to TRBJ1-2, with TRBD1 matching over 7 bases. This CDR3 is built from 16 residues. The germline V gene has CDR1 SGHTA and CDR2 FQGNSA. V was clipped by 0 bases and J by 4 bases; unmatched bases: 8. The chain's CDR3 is CASSLATGTFLYGYTF. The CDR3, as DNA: TGTGCCAGCAGCTTAGCGACAGGGACGTTCCTCTATGGCTACACCTTC.

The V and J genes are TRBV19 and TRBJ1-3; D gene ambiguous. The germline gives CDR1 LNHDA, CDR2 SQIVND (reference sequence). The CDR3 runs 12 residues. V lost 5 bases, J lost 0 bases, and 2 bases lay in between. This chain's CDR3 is CASSDSGNTIYF. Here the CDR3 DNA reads TGTGCCAGTAGTGACTCTGGAAACACCATATATTTT.

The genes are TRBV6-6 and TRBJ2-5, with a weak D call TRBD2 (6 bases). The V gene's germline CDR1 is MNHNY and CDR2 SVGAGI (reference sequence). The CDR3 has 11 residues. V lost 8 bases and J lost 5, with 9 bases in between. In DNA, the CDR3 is TGTGCCAGCGGTCGGGGGGAGACCCAGTACTTC. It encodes CASGRGETQYF.

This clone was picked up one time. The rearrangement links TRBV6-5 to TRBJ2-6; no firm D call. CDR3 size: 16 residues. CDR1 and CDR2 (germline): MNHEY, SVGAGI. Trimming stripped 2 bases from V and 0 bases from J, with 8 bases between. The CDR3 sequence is CASSYPSISGANVLTF. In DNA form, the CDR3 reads TGTGCCAGCAGTTACCCATCCATCTCTGGGGCCAACGTCCTGACTTTC.

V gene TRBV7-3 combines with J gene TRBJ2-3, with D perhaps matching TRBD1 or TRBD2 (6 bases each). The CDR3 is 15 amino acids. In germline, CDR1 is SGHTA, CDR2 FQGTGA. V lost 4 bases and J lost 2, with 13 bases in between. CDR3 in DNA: TGTGCCAGCAGCTCGCTTGGGGGGCCCACAGATACGCAGTATTTT. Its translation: CASSSLGGPTDTQYF.

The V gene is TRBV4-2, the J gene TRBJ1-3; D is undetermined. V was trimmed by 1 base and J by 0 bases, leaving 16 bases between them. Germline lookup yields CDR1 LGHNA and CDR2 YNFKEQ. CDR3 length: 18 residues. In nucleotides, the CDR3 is TGTGCCAGCAGCCAAGGGGTTCGGGAGGAGGGCTCTGGAAACACCATATATTTT. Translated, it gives CASSQGVREEGSGNTIYF.

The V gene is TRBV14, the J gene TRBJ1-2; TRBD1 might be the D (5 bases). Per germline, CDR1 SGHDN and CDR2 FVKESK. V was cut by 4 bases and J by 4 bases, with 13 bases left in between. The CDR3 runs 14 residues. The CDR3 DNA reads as TGTGCCAGCAGCCTTAATGGTAGGGGCTATGGCTACACCTTC. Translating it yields CASSLNGRGYGYTF.

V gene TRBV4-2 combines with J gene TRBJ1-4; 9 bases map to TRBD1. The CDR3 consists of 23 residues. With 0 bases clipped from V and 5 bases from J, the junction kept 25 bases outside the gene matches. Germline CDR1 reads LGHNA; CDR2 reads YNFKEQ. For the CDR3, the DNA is TGTGCCAGCAGCCAAGATATTTTTCTGGTAAACAGGGGGCTCCCGGGCCTAAATGAAAAACTGTTTTTT. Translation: CASSQDIFLVNRGLPGLNEKLFF.

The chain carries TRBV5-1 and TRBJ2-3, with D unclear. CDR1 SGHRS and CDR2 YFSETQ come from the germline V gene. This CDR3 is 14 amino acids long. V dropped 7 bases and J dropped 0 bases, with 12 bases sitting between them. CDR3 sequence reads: CASYSIGSTDTQYF. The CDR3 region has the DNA TGCGCCAGCTACTCTATCGGCAGCACAGATACGCAGTATTTT.

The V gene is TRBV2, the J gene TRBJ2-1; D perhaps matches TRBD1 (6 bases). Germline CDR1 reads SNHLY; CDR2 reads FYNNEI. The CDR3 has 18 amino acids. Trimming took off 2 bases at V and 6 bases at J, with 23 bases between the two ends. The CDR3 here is CASSENVDWSGDANEQFF. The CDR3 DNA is TGTGCCAGCAGTGAAAACGTCGATTGGTCAGGGGACGCCAATGAGCAGTTCTTC.

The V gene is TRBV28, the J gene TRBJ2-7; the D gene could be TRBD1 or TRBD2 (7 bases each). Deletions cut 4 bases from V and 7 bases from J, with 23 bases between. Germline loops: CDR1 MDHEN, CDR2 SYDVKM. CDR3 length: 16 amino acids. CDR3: CASSSPSGEGAGEQYV. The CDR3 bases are TGTGCCAGCAGTTCACCCAGCGGGGAGGGGGCTGGAGAGCAGTACGTC.

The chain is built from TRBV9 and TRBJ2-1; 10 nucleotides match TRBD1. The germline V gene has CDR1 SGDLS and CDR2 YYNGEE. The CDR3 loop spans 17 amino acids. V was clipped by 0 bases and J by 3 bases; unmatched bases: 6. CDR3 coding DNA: TGTGCCAGCAGCGTAGATCCCGGGACAGGGGTCTACAATGAGCAGTTCTTC. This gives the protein CASSVDPGTGVYNEQFF. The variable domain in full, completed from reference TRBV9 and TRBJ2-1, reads DSGVTQTPKHLITATGQRVTLRCSPRSGDLSVYWYQQSLDQGLQFLIQYYNGEERAKGNILERFSAQQFPDLHSELNLSSLELGDSALYFCASSVDPGTGVYNEQFFGPGTRLTVL.

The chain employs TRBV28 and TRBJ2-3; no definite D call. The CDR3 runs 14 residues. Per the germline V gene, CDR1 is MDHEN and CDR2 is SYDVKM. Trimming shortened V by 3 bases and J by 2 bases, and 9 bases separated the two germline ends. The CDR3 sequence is CASSFMGFTDTQYF. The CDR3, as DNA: TGTGCCAGCAGTTTCATGGGGTTCACAGATACGCAGTATTTT.

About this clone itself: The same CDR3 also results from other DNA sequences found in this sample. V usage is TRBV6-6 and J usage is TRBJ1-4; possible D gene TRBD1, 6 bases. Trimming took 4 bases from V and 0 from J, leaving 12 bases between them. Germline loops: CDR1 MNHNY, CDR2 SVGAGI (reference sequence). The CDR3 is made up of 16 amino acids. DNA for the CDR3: TGTGCCAGCAGTTCCCGGGGGGGCCCAACTAATGAAAAACTGTTTTTT. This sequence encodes CASSSRGGPTNEKLFF.

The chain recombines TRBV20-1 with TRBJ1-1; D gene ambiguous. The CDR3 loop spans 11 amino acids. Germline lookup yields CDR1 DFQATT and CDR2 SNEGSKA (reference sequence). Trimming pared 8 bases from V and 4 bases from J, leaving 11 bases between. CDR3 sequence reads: CSPGSSTEAFF. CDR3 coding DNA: TGCAGTCCTGGGTCTTCCACTGAAGCTTTCTTT.

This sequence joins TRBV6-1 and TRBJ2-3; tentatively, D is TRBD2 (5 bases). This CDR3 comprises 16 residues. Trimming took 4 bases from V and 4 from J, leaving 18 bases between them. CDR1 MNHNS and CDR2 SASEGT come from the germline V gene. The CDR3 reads CASSVRERMGADTQYF. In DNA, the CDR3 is TGTGCCAGCAGTGTAAGGGAGCGGATGGGTGCAGATACGCAGTATTTT.

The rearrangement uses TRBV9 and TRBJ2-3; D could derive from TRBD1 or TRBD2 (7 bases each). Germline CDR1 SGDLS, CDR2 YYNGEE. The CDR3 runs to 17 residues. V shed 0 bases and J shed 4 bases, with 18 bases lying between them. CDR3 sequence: CASSVGGHPGGADTQYF. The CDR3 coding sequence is TGTGCCAGCAGCGTAGGAGGACACCCAGGGGGGGCAGATACGCAGTATTTT.

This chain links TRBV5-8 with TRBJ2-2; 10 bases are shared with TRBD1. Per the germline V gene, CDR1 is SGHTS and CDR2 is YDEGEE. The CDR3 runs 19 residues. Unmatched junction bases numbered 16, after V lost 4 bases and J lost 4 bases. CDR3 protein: CASSPPFGTGVAVTGELFF. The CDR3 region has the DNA TGTGCCAGCAGCCCCCCCTTCGGGACAGGGGTCGCCGTCACCGGGGAGCTGTTTTTT.

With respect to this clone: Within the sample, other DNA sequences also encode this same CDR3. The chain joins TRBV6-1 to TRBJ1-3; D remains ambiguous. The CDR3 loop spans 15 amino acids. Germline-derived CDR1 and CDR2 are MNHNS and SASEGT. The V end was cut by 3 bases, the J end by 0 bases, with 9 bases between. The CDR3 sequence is CASSETPSSGNTIYF. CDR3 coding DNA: TGTGCCAGCAGTGAGACTCCCAGCTCTGGAAACACCATATATTTT.

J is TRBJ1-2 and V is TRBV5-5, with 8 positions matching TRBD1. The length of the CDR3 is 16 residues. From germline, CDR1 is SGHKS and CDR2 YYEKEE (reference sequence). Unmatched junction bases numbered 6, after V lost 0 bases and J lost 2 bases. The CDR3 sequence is CASSLVARGLNYGYTF. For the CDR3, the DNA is TGTGCCAGCAGCTTGGTCGCCAGGGGGCTCAACTATGGCTACACCTTC.

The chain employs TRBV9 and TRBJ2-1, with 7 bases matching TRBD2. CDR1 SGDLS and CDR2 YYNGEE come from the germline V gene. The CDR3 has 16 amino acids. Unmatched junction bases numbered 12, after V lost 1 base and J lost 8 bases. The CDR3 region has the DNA TGTGCCAGCAGCGTAAGGGCGGGAGTAAAAGCGGATGAGCAGTTCTTC. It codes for CASSVRAGVKADEQFF.

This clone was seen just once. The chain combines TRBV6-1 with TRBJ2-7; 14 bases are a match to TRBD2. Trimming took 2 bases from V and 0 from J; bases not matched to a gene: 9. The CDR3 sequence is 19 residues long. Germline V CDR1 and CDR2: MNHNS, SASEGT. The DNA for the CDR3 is TGTGCCAGCAGTGAACCCCGGACTAGCGGGGGGTACTCCTCCTACGAGCAGTACTTC. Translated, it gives CASSEPRTSGGYSSYEQYF.